Listed below are T cell receptor beta chains from one sample, sequenced in a study of cytomegalovirus exposure and HLA in healthy donors. Assay used: immunoSEQ multiplex PCR; TCRdb lists only in-frame clones, some missing. Found here are roughly 120,000 clones, around 86% of them singletons; the top ten hold roughly 5%. Specimen: PBMCs. The receptors come from a man between 18 and 35 years old in good health and CMV-seronegative. CDR3s include the opening cysteine and the closing phenylalanine or tryptophan. Each record gives: CDR3 DNA, CDR3 protein, D gene, J gene, clone size, V gene. A D gene is named only where the DNA matches it firmly. Clone sizes are given selectively: once, few, many, or a class where the clone is expanded.

CDR3 DNA: TGCGCCAGCAGGAGCACAGGGATGGGTAACACTGAAGCTTTCTTT; CDR3 protein: CASRSTGMGNTEAFF; D gene: NA; J gene: TRBJ1-1; clone size: NA; V gene: TRBV5-1
CDR3 DNA: TGTGCCAGCAGTGACTCGTTCGGCTATGGCTACACCTTC; CDR3 protein: CASSDSFGYGYTF; D gene: NA; J gene: TRBJ1-2; clone size: NA; V gene: TRBV6-4
CDR3 DNA: TGTGCCAGTAGCAAAAGGGGACAGGGGCTCCCCCTGGACGAGCAGTACTTC; CDR3 protein: CASSKRGQGLPLDEQYF; D gene: TRBD1; J gene: TRBJ2-7; clone size: once; V gene: TRBV19
CDR3 DNA: TGTGCCAGCAGCTTGTTGAGGGAGAACAACCAAGAGACCCAGTACTTC; CDR3 protein: CASSLLRENNQETQYF; D gene: NA; J gene: TRBJ2-5; clone size: NA; V gene: TRBV5-4
CDR3 DNA: TGTGCCAGCAGCCCGACAGGGGGAGGCTATGGCTACACCTTC; CDR3 protein: CASSPTGGGYGYTF; D gene: TRBD1; J gene: TRBJ1-2; clone size: NA; V gene: TRBV25-1
CDR3 DNA: TGCGCCAGCAGCTTGCGGCAGGGCAACTACGAGCAGTACTTC; CDR3 protein: CASSLRQGNYEQYF; D gene: NA; J gene: TRBJ2-7; clone size: NA; V gene: TRBV5-1
CDR3 DNA: TGTGCCAGCAGCCCGGGACTAGCGGGGGGGGGTACGCAGTATTTT; CDR3 protein: CASSPGLAGGGTQYF; D gene: TRBD2; J gene: TRBJ2-3; clone size: NA; V gene: TRBV5-6
CDR3 DNA: TGCGCCAGCAGCTTGGTGGGGCTACCCCCCTACAATGAGCAGTTCTTC; CDR3 protein: CASSLVGLPPYNEQFF; D gene: NA; J gene: TRBJ2-1; clone size: NA; V gene: TRBV5-1
CDR3 DNA: TGCGCCAGCATGGGACAGAGCCTCTACGAGCAGTACTTC; CDR3 protein: CASMGQSLYEQYF; D gene: TRBD1; J gene: TRBJ2-7; clone size: once; V gene: TRBV5-1
CDR3 DNA: TGTGCCAGCAGTTATAGGTGGGAGGGCCACACCGGGGAGCTGTTTTTT; CDR3 protein: CASSYRWEGHTGELFF; D gene: TRBD2; J gene: TRBJ2-2; clone size: NA; V gene: TRBV6-5